Below, 27 T cell receptor beta chains from the same sample are listed, as sequenced in a study of vaccination effects on CD4 cells after COVID-19. The culture ran for approximately 9 days before CD4+ T cells were isolated. Every participant took two doses of the BNT162b2 or mRNA-1273 vaccine. Their antigens are not known. The assay was immunoSEQ multiplex PCR, and TCRdb's table has in-frame clones only and misses some. The repertoire has fewer than 75,000 clones, approximately 79% of them found once; the top ten carry approximately 2.4%. Sequences were derived from CD4+ T cells from PBMCs cultured without peptide, sampled after COVID-19 vaccination. The receptor source for this set is a human donor who received a COVID-19 vaccine.

The chain employs TRBV18 and TRBJ1-1; no clear D. The CDR3 is made up of 13 amino acids. V lost 3 bases and J lost 6, with 11 bases in between. Germline V gene data show CDR1 as KGHSH and CDR2 as LQKENI. CDR3 region: CASSPREKSEAFF. The CDR3 nucleotides read TGTGCCAGCTCACCGAGGGAGAAGTCTGAAGCTTTCTTT.

The chain recombines TRBV3-1 (or the pseudogene TRBV3-2) with TRBJ2-1, with 11 bases aligning to TRBD2. The CDR3 spans 15 residues. CDR1 and CDR2 from the germline V gene are LGHDT and YNNKEL (reference sequence). V gave up 5 bases and J gave up 1 base; unmatched junction bases: 1. The CDR3 sequence: CASSSSGGSYNEQFF. CDR3 sequence (DNA): TGTGCCAGCAGCTCTAGCGGGGGGTCCTACAATGAGCAGTTCTTC.

V and J are TRBV4-2 and TRBJ1-1, with D possibly being TRBD1 (5 bases). The CDR3 contains 13 residues. CDR1 and CDR2 from the germline V gene are LGHNA and YNFKEQ. V lost 2 bases to trimming and J lost 6 bases, with 10 bases between them. CDR3 in DNA: TGTGCCAGCAGCCAAAGCGGGGGTCCTGAAGCTTTCTTT. Translated: CASSQSGGPEAFF.

This clone appeared a few times. The chain couples TRBV28 to TRBJ1-1; 8 positions match TRBD1. The junction had 11 bases not matched to a gene; V was cut back by 7 bases and J by 7 bases. The CDR3 loop spans 14 amino acids. Germline-derived CDR1 and CDR2 are MDHEN and SYDVKM. CDR3 DNA: TGTGCCAGCACCCTGACAGGGGTGCGGGTTGAAGCTTTCTTT. Protein: CASTLTGVRVEAFF. Full variable domain (outside the CDR3, taken from reference TRBV28 and TRBJ1-1): DVKVTQSSRYLVKRTGEKVFLECVQDMDHENMFWYRQDPGLGLRLIYFSYDVKMKEKGDIPEGYSVSREKKERFSLILESASTNQTSMYLCASTLTGVRVEAFFGQGTRLTVV.

The chain has TRBV5-1 and TRBJ2-1, with 10 bases fitting TRBD1. With V trimmed by 4 bases and J by 5 bases, 3 bases remained unmatched. CDR1 is SGHRS and CDR2 is YFSETQ in the germline V gene. The CDR3 is 14 residues long. The DNA of the CDR3 is TGCGCCAGCAGCCCGGACAGGGGGAACAATGAGCAGTTCTTC. The encoded protein is CASSPDRGNNEQFF.

V gene TRBV6-5 combines with J gene TRBJ1-4; D possibly corresponds to TRBD1 (6 bases). The V and J ends lost 5 bases and 0 bases respectively, with 10 bases between them. This CDR3 contains 15 residues. CDR1 MNHEY and CDR2 SVGAGI come from the germline V gene. CDR3 in DNA: TGTGCCAGCAGTCGGACAGTCGCAACTAATGAAAAACTGTTTTTT. This codes for CASSRTVATNEKLFF.

This chain uses TRBV6-5 with TRBJ1-6; a possible D gene is TRBD1 (6 bases). Trimming took off 6 bases at V and 8 bases at J, with 11 bases between the two ends. CDR3 length: 13 amino acids. Germline V gene data show CDR1 as MNHEY and CDR2 as SVGAGI. The CDR3 coding sequence is TGTGCCAGCAGCAGGGGCGGGGATTCACCCCTCCACTTT. It codes for CASSRGGDSPLHF.

This clone was counted between two and nine times. The chain is built from TRBV6-5 and TRBJ2-3, with 8 bases lining up with TRBD1. The V gene end was trimmed by 5 bases and the J gene end by 1 base; junction bases not matched to a gene: 2. This CDR3 comprises 14 residues. Germline V gene data show CDR1 as MNHEY and CDR2 as SVGAGI. The CDR3 bases are TGTGCCAGCAGTACGGGACAGGGCACAGATACGCAGTATTTT. Amino acid sequence: CASSTGQGTDTQYF.

The V gene is TRBV6-5, the J gene TRBJ1-4; D gene uncertain. V dropped 6 bases and J dropped 5 bases, with 13 bases sitting between them. The CDR3 is made up of 14 amino acids. Germline CDR1 MNHEY, CDR2 SVGAGI. For the CDR3, the DNA is TGTGCCAGCAGAGACACGGGGAAGAATGAAAAACTGTTTTTT. Its translation: CASRDTGKNEKLFF.

V gene TRBV19 combines with J gene TRBJ1-1; tentative D call: TRBD1 (5 bases). V dropped 6 bases and J dropped 2 bases, with 13 bases sitting between them. Germline lookup yields CDR1 LNHDA and CDR2 SQIVND (reference sequence). The CDR3 has 14 amino acids. CDR3 sequence (DNA): TGTGCCAGTAGGAGCGGGGGACCAAACACTGAAGCTTTCTTT. Its translation is CASRSGGPNTEAFF.

This rearrangement joins TRBV4-3 to TRBJ1-5; D gene ambiguous. Germline V gene data show CDR1 as LGHNA and CDR2 as YSLEER. V lost 3 bases and J 3 bases, leaving 3 bases between the germline ends. The CDR3 loop spans 12 amino acids. CDR3 DNA sequence: TGCGCCAGCAGCCAGAACAATCAGCCCCAGCATTTT. This gives the protein CASSQNNQPQHF.

The rearrangement joins TRBV27 to TRBJ1-2; D is uncertain. There are 13 residues in the CDR3. Trimming removed 6 bases at V and 2 bases at J, with 10 bases between. CDR1 is MNHEY, CDR2 SMNVEV, per germline (reference sequence). In DNA form, the CDR3 reads TGTGCCAGCAGCTTTTCTCGGAACTATGGCTACACCTTC. The encoded protein is CASSFSRNYGYTF.

The chain has TRBV4-3 and TRBJ1-5, with D perhaps TRBD1 (5 bases). The CDR3 contains 19 residues. CDR1 LGHNA and CDR2 YSLEER come from the germline V gene. The V end lost 0 bases, the J end lost 7 bases, and 25 bases lay between the germline ends. CDR3: CASSQDLLYGAAEPQPQHF. The CDR3 DNA is TGCGCCAGCAGCCAAGATCTTCTATATGGGGCGGCCGAACCGCAGCCCCAGCATTTT.

J is TRBJ1-1 and V is TRBV29-1; D is unresolved. In germline, CDR1 is SQVTM, CDR2 ANQGSEA. Trimming removed 1 base at V and 5 bases at J, with 11 bases between. The CDR3 consists of 13 residues. The CDR3 sequence is CSVEGGRWTEAFF. CDR3 DNA sequence: TGCAGCGTTGAAGGAGGTCGGTGGACTGAAGCTTTCTTT.

This chain uses TRBV21-1 with TRBJ2-7; the D segment call TRBD1 is taken from the table without a DNA check. TRBV21-1 is a pseudogene locus. The CDR3 contains 17 residues. The DNA for the CDR3 is TGTGCCAGCAGCAAAGAAGTTGCGGGACAGGGGTACCACGAGCAGTACGTC. It is translated as CASSKEVAGQGYHEQYV.

The chain recombines TRBV6-1 with TRBJ1-6; TRBD1 matches 7 bases. The CDR3 is made up of 16 amino acids. Germline assignment: CDR1 MNHNS and CDR2 SASEGT. J was trimmed by 8 bases and V by 4 bases; bases with no gene match: 11. Written as DNA, the CDR3 is TGTGCCAGCAGTGGACAGGGAGGTCGCTTTGATTCACCCCTCCACTTT. Its translation is CASSGQGGRFDSPLHF.

The rearrangement joins TRBV7-2 to TRBJ2-1; D gene uncertain. V was clipped by 5 bases and J by 6 bases, with 14 bases between them. The CDR3 runs to 14 residues. Germline CDR1 reads SGHTA; CDR2 reads FQGNSA. The CDR3 DNA reads as TGTGCCAGCAGCCCAAATGCCCGCCCCAATGAGCAGTTCTTC. Translation gives CASSPNARPNEQFF.

This chain connects TRBV6-1 to TRBJ2-6; D is unclear. CDR1 is MNHNS, CDR2 SASEGT, per germline. CDR3 length equals 15 residues. The V and J ends lost 2 bases and 0 bases respectively, with 5 bases between them. The CDR3, as DNA: TGTGCCAGCAGTGAAAGAGACTCTGGGGCCAACGTCCTGACTTTC. Translating gives CASSERDSGANVLTF.

This chain connects TRBV18 to TRBJ1-2, with 8 nucleotides matching TRBD1. The CDR3 has 14 residues. J lost 7 bases, V lost 3 bases, and 7 bases had no gene match. Per germline, CDR1 KGHSH and CDR2 LQKENI. The CDR3: CASSPADRGIGYTF. The CDR3 nucleotides are TGTGCCAGCTCACCGGCTGACAGGGGAATTGGCTACACCTTC.

The chain links TRBV19 to TRBJ1-1; maybe TRBD1 (6 bases). Trimming removed 5 bases at V and 1 base at J, with 14 bases between. CDR1 and CDR2 from the germline V gene are LNHDA and SQIVND (reference sequence). This CDR3 is built from 15 residues. The chain's CDR3 is CASSERPDRNTEAFF. The DNA for the CDR3 is TGTGCCAGTAGTGAACGACCGGACAGGAACACTGAAGCTTTCTTT.

This clone was detected only a few times. V is TRBV2 and J is TRBJ2-3; 9 nucleotides agree with TRBD1. CDR3 length: 15 residues. Germline assignment: CDR1 SNHLY and CDR2 FYNNEI. The J segment lost 5 bases and the V segment lost 5 bases, leaving 8 bases of the junction unmatched. In nucleotides, the CDR3 is TGTGCCAGCAGTAAGAGACGACAGGGGGAAGATACGCAGTATTTT. Its protein is CASSKRRQGEDTQYF.

The V gene is TRBV20-1, the J gene TRBJ1-3, with D maybe TRBD1 (5 bases). Trimming cost V 6 bases and J 8 bases, with 8 bases left between them. Per germline, CDR1 DFQATT and CDR2 SNEGSKA (reference sequence). This CDR3 is 10 amino acids long. CDR3 loop: CSAKGYTIYF. DNA for the CDR3: TGCAGTGCAAAGGGGTACACCATATATTTT.

The V and J genes are TRBV7-3 and TRBJ2-6, with a tentative D call TRBD1 (6 bases). The CDR3 spans 15 residues. Trimming stripped 4 bases from V and 0 bases from J, with 7 bases between. Per the germline V gene, CDR1 is SGHTA and CDR2 is FQGTGA. The CDR3 loop is CASSSTGSGANVLTF. DNA of the CDR3: TGTGCCAGCAGCTCGACAGGCTCTGGGGCCAACGTCCTGACTTTC. Based on the CDR3 plus reference TRBV7-3 and TRBJ2-6, the full variable domain is GAGVSQTPSNKVTEKGKYVELRCDPISGHTALYWYRQSLGQGPEFLIYFQGTGAADDSGLPNDRFFAVRPEGSVSTLKIQRTERGDSAVYLCASSSTGSGANVLTFGAGSRLTVL.

V and J are TRBV27 and TRBJ1-1; TRBD1 might be the D (5 bases). The germline V and J ends were trimmed by 5 bases and 5 bases, with 18 bases remaining between them. CDR1 MNHEY and CDR2 SMNVEV come from the germline V gene (reference sequence). This CDR3 spans 15 amino acids. The CDR3 sequence is CASSRVRSQGTEAFF. The DNA of the CDR3 is TGTGCCAGCAGTCGAGTTCGGTCCCAGGGAACTGAAGCTTTCTTT.

This clone was counted a few times. The rearrangement links TRBV5-1 to TRBJ2-2, with unresolved D. Germline V CDR1 and CDR2: SGHRS, YFSETQ. This CDR3 has 15 residues. Trimming shortened V by 0 bases and J by 2 bases, and 8 bases separated the two germline ends. CDR3 in amino acids: CASSLGTGNTGELFF. In DNA, the CDR3 is TGCGCCAGCAGCTTGGGGACGGGTAACACCGGGGAGCTGTTTTTT.

The chain couples TRBV5-5 to TRBJ2-5; the D is unclear. This CDR3 has 13 residues. CDR1 is SGHKS and CDR2 is YYEKEE in the germline V gene (reference sequence). The ends were cut back, 2 bases at V and 5 bases at J, with 10 bases in the middle. In DNA, the CDR3 is TGTGCCAGCAGCTTAACCCCCAGCGAGACCCAGTACTTC. It specifies CASSLTPSETQYF.

The chain employs TRBV24-1 and TRBJ2-3, with TRBD2 identical over 8 bases. The germline V gene encodes CDR1 KGHDR and CDR2 SFDVKD. V lost 5 bases to trimming and J lost 0 bases; unmatched junction nucleotides: 3. This CDR3 spans 15 amino acids. The CDR3: CATSVKRGSTDTQYF. The CDR3 DNA follows: TGTGCCACCAGTGTCAAGCGGGGGAGCACAGATACGCAGTATTTT.